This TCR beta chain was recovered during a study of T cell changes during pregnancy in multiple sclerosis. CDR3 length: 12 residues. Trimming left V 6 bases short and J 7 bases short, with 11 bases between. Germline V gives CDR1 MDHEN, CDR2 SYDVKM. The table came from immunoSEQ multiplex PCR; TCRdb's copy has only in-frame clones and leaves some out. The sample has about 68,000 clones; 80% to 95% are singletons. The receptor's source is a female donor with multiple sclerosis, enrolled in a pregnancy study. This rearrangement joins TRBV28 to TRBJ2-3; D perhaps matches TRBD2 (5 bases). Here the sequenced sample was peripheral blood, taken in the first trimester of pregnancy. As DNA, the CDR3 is TGTGCCAGCAGGGACCCGGGATATACGCAGTATTTT. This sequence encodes CASRDPGYTQYF.